Listed below are T cell receptor beta chains from one sample, sequenced in a study of blood T cell repertoires in COVID-19. Clones were sequenced by immunoSEQ multiplex PCR, and TCRdb holds only the in-frame ones, with some missing. The sample records 300,000 to 350,000 clones, around 90% being singletons. The sample was peripheral blood. The source is a woman aged 40-49 years with COVID-19, enrolled during active disease. Each CDR3 is given with its conserved first and last residue. Fields, in order: V gene, CDR3 length, J gene, CDR3 protein.

v_call: TRBV14; cdr3_length: 15; j_call: TRBJ2-1; cdr3_aa: CASSQASGNYNEQFF
v_call: TRBV2; cdr3_length: 15; j_call: TRBJ1-5; cdr3_aa: CASSGTGEGNQPQHF
v_call: TRBV25-1; cdr3_length: 17; j_call: TRBJ2-1; cdr3_aa: CASSAQTGPSSYNEQFF
v_call: TRBV19; cdr3_length: 15; j_call: TRBJ2-3; cdr3_aa: CASSPRQGSTDTQYF
v_call: TRBV28; cdr3_length: 12; j_call: TRBJ1-1; cdr3_aa: CASSLGTREAFF
v_call: TRBV11-2; cdr3_length: 17; j_call: TRBJ2-2; cdr3_aa: CASSLEVTGINTGELFF
v_call: TRBV7-2; cdr3_length: 13; j_call: TRBJ2-1; cdr3_aa: CASSRQGVNEQFF
v_call: TRBV28; cdr3_length: 13; j_call: TRBJ2-7; cdr3_aa: CASGGDREDEQYF
v_call: TRBV18; cdr3_length: 14; j_call: TRBJ1-5; cdr3_aa: CASSPGQGNQPQHF
v_call: TRBV5-6; cdr3_length: 14; j_call: TRBJ1-2; cdr3_aa: CASSLTGGNYGYTF
v_call: TRBV19; cdr3_length: 16; j_call: TRBJ2-3; cdr3_aa: CASSMGSGQGTYTQYF
v_call: TRBV19; cdr3_length: 17; j_call: TRBJ1-5; cdr3_aa: CASSTTPRGGSNQPQHF
v_call: TRBV15; cdr3_length: 13; j_call: TRBJ1-2; cdr3_aa: CATSRDPNYGYTF
v_call: TRBV5-4; cdr3_length: 16; j_call: TRBJ2-6; cdr3_aa: CASRSDRGPGANVLTF
v_call: TRBV10-1; cdr3_length: 16; j_call: TRBJ1-1; cdr3_aa: CASSEVPGQGNTEAFF
v_call: TRBV5-4; cdr3_length: 15; j_call: TRBJ2-5; cdr3_aa: CASSVVGQTQETQYF
v_call: TRBV5-1; cdr3_length: 16; j_call: TRBJ2-3; cdr3_aa: CASSLRLAGGSDTQYF
v_call: TRBV28; cdr3_length: 16; j_call: TRBJ1-2; cdr3_aa: CASSPPRGSSSNGYTF
v_call: TRBV5-5; cdr3_length: 15; j_call: TRBJ1-1; cdr3_aa: CASSPTGGWNTEAFF
v_call: TRBV4-1; cdr3_length: 16; j_call: TRBJ2-7; cdr3_aa: CASSQDLSSGKVEQYF
v_call: TRBV6-5; cdr3_length: 13; j_call: TRBJ1-2; cdr3_aa: CASSPQQNYGYTF